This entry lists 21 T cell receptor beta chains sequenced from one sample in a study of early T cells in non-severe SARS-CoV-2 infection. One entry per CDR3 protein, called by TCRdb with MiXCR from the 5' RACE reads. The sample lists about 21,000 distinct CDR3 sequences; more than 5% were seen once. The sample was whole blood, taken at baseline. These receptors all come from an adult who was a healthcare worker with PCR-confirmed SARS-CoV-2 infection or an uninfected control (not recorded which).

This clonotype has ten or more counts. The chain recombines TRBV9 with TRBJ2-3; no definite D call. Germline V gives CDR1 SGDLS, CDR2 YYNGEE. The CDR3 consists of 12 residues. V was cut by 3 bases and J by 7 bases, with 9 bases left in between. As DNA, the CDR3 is TGTGCCAGCAGCGACTCTTTGAATACGCAGTATTTT. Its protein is CASSDSLNTQYF.

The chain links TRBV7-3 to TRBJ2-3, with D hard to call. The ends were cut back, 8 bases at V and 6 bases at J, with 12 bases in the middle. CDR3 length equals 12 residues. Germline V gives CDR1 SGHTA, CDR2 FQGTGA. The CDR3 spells CASGLQSDTQYF. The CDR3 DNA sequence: TGTGCCAGCGGGCTGCAGTCGGATACGCAGTATTTT.

The CDR3 DNA reads TGTGCCAGCAGCTTAGGGCAAGGGGGGACTAGCGACTACGAGCAGTACTTC. This codes for CASSLGQGGTSDYEQYF. The genes are TRBV11-2 and TRBJ2-7; 10 bases map to TRBD2. The CDR3 contains 17 residues. Germline V gene sequence: CDR1 SGHAT, CDR2 FQNNGV. The junction had 9 bases not matched to a gene; V was cut back by 1 base and J by 3 bases.

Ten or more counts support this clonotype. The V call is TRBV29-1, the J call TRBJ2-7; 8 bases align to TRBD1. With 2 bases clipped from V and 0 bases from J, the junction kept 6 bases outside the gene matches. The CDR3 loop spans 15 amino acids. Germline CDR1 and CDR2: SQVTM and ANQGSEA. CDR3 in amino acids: CSVENDRGGSYEQYF. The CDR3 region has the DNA TGCAGCGTTGAAAACGACAGGGGAGGCTCCTACGAGCAGTACTTC.

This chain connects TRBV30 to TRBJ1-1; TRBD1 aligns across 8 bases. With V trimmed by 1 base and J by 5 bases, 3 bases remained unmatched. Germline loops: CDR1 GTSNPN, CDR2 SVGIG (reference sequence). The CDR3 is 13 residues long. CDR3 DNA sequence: TGTGCCTGGAGTGAGTACAGGGGGACTGAAGCTTTCTTT. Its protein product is CAWSEYRGTEAFF.

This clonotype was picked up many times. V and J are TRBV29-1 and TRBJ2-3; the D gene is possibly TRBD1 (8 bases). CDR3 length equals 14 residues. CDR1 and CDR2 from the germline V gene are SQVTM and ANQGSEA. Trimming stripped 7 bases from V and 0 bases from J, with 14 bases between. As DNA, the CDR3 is TGCAGCGCAAACAGGGGGGGTAGCACAGATACGCAGTATTTT. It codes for CSANRGGSTDTQYF.

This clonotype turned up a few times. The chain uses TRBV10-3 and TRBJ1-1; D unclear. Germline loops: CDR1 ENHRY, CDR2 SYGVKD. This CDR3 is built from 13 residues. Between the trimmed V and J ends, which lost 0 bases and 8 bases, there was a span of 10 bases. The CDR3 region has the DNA TGTGCCATCAGTGAGTCGACAAGCATCGAAGCTTTCTTT. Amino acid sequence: CAISESTSIEAFF.

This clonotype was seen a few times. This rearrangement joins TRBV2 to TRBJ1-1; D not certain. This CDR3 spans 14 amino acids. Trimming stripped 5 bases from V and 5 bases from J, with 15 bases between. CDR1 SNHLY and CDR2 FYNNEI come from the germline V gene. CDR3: CASSTHSRGTEAFF. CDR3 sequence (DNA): TGTGCCAGCAGTACCCACAGCCGAGGGACTGAAGCTTTCTTT.

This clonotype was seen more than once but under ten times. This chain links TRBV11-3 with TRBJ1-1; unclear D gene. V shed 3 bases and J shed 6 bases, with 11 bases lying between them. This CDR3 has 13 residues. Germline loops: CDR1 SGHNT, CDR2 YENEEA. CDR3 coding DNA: TGTGCCAGCAGCTTGAACCCCCTCGCTGAAGCTTTCTTT. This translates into CASSLNPLAEAFF.

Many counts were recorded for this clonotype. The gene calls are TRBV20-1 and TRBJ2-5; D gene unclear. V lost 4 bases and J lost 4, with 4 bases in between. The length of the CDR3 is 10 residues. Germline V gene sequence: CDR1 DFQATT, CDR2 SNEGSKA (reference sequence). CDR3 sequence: CSATGETQYF. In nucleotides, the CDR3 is TGCAGTGCTACAGGAGAGACCCAGTACTTC.

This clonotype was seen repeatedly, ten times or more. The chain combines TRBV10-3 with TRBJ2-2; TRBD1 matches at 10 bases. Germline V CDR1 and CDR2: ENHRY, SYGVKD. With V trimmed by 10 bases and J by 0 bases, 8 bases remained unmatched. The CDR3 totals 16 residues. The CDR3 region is CATGTGEASNTGELFF. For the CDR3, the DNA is TGTGCCACGGGGACAGGGGAGGCCTCGAACACCGGGGAGCTGTTTTTT.

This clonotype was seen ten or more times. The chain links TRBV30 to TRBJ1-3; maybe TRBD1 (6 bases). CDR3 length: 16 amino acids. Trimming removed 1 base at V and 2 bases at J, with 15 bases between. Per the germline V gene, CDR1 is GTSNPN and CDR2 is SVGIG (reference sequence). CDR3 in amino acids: CAWSGGDRSTGNTIYF. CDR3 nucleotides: TGTGCCTGGAGTGGGGGCGACAGGTCTACTGGAAACACCATATATTTT.

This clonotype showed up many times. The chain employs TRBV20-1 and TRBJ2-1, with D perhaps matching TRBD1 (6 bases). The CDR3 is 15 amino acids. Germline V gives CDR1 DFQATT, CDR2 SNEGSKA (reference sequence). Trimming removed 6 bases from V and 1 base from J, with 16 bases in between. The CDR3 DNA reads TGCAGTGCCTTCCTGACAGGCCCATCCTACAATGAGCAGTTCTTC. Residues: CSAFLTGPSYNEQFF.

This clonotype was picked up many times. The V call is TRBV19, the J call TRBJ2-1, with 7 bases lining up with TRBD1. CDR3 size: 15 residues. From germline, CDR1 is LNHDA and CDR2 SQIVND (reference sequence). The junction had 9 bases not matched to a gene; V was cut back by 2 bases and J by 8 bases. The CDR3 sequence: CASSITATGADEQFF. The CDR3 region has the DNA TGTGCCAGTAGTATAACCGCAACAGGGGCCGATGAGCAGTTCTTC.

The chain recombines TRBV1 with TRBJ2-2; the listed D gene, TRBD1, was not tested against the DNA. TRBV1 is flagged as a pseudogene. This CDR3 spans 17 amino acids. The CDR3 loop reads CTSSHRDSGGNTGELFF. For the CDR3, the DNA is TGCACCAGCAGCCACCGGGATTCGGGCGGGAACACCGGGGAGCTGTTTTTT.

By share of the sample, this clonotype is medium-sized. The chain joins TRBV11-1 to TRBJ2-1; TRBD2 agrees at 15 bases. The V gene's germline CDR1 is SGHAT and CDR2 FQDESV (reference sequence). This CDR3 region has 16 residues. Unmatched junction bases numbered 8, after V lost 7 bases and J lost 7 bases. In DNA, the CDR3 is TGTGCCAGCACCGACCCGGGACTAGCGGGGGGAAATGAGCAGTTCTTC. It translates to CASTDPGLAGGNEQFF.

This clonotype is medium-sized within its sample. This CDR3 is CATSGRDGATDTQYF. CDR3 sequence (DNA): TGTGCCACCAGTGGCCGGGACGGCGCAACAGATACGCAGTATTTT. This rearrangement joins TRBV24-1 to TRBJ2-3; D assignment may be TRBD1 or TRBD2 (5 bases each). V lost 5 bases and J 3 bases, leaving 14 bases between the germline ends. The CDR3 runs to 15 residues. The germline CDR1 and CDR2 sequences are KGHDR and SFDVKD.

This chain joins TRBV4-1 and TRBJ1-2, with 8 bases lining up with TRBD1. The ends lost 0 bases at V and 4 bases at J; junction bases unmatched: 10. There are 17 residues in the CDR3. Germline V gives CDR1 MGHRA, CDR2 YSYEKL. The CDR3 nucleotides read TGCGCCAGCAGCCAAGATAGCGACAGGGGAAAGGTCTATGGCTACACCTTC. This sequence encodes CASSQDSDRGKVYGYTF.

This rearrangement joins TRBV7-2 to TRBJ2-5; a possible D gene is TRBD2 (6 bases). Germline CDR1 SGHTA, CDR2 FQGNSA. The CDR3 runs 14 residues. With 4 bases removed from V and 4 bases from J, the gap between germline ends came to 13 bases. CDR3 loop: CASSYPEGRETQYF. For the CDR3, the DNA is TGTGCCAGCAGCTACCCGGAGGGTCGAGAGACCCAGTACTTC.

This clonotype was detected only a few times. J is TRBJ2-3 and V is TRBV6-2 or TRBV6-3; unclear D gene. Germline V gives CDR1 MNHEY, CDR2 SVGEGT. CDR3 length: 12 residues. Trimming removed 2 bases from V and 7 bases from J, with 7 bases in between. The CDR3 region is CASSYKSNTQYF. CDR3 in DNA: TGTGCCAGCAGTTACAAGAGTAATACGCAGTATTTT.

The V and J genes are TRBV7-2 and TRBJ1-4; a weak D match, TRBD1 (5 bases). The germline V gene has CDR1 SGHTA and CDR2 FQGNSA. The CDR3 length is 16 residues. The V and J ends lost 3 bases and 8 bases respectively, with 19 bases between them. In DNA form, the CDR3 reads TGTGCCAGCAGCTTCCAGGGCTCCGGGGGACCCGAAAAACTGTTTTTT. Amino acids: CASSFQGSGGPEKLFF.